A single sample is the source of the 16 T cell receptor beta chains below, sequenced in a study of CD8+ T cells in alopecia areata. Treatment: oral pan-JAK inhibitor, 5-10 mg twice daily. RNA extraction and reverse transcription yielded cDNA as sequencing template. Measured with immunoSEQ multiplex PCR; TCRdb has only the in-frame clones, and not every one. Of approximately 65,000 clones listed, 40% to 55% were seen once; the top ten hold roughly 22%. Sequencing was performed on CD8+ T cells sorted from blood, taken at approximately week 36, from a patient treated with tofacitinib. The source of these receptors is a human donor with alopecia areata.

The J gene is TRBJ2-1, the V gene TRBV6-6, with D possibly matching TRBD2 (5 bases). This CDR3 is 15 amino acids long. Trimming took 1 base from V and 2 from J, leaving 9 bases between them. Germline V gene data show CDR1 as MNHNY and CDR2 as SVGAGI (reference sequence). CDR3 coding DNA: TGTGCCAGCAGTTACTTGAGGGAAGCCTACAATGAGCAGTTCTTC. Protein: CASSYLREAYNEQFF.

V usage is TRBV2 and J usage is TRBJ2-7; D ambiguous. Germline V gene lookup returns CDR1 SNHLY and CDR2 FYNNEI. The CDR3 runs to 12 residues. V gave up 6 bases and J gave up 3 bases, with 9 bases separating them. The CDR3 coding sequence is TGTGCCAGCAGCGGACGGAACTACGAGCAGTACTTC. Its translation is CASSGRNYEQYF. The complete variable domain, with remaining parts taken from reference TRBV2 and TRBJ2-7, reads EPEVTQTPSHQVTQMGQEVILRCVPISNHLYFYWYRQILGQKVEFLVSFYNNEISEKSEIFDDQFSVERPDGSNFTLKIRSTKLEDSAMYFCASSGRNYEQYFGPGTRLTVT.

The table lists this clone with a few counts. The chain links TRBV27 to TRBJ2-4; 11 nucleotides align to TRBD2. Germline values: CDR1 MNHEY, CDR2 SMNVEV (reference sequence). The trim removed 8 bases at V and 6 bases at J, leaving 3 bases unmatched. The length of the CDR3 is 13 residues. This CDR3 reads CASGTSGLNIQYF. The CDR3 nucleotides are TGTGCCAGCGGGACTAGCGGACTAAACATTCAGTACTTC.

This sequence joins TRBV4-1 and TRBJ1-2, with D tentatively TRBD1 (5 bases). The CDR3 is 17 residues long. The V end lost 4 bases, the J end lost 1 base, and 19 bases lay between the germline ends. The germline V gene has CDR1 MGHRA and CDR2 YSYEKL. For the CDR3, the DNA is TGCGCCAGCAGCCTCCACCGGGACGGATCTTTTAACTATGGCTACACCTTC. This codes for CASSLHRDGSFNYGYTF.

This rearrangement joins TRBV6-5 to TRBJ2-2, with unresolved D. Germline CDR1 reads MNHEY; CDR2 reads SVGAGI. The CDR3 extends over 14 amino acids. V gave up 0 bases and J gave up 6 bases, with 8 bases separating them. The CDR3 DNA is TGTGCCAGCAGTTACTCAGAGGACCCCGGGGAGCTGTTTTTT. It yields the protein CASSYSEDPGELFF.

The chain uses TRBV28 and TRBJ2-1; 9 bases are shared with TRBD1. The CDR3 length is 14 residues. Germline lookup yields CDR1 MDHEN and CDR2 SYDVKM. J gave up 10 bases and V 3 bases, and 7 bases lay outside the gene matches. CDR3 nucleotide sequence: TGTGCCAGCAGTTTCACCGGGACAGGGAGAGAGCAGTTCTTC. It is translated as CASSFTGTGREQFF.

This clone was counted only a few times. The chain joins TRBV6-4 to TRBJ2-7, with TRBD2 matching 11 bases. The CDR3 contains 14 residues. With 8 bases clipped from V and 5 bases from J, the junction kept 8 bases outside the gene matches. CDR1 and CDR2 (germline): MRHNA, SNTAGT. CDR3 sequence reads: CASQLAGGSDEQYF. The CDR3 DNA reads TGTGCCAGCCAGCTAGCGGGAGGTTCGGACGAGCAGTACTTC.

This clone was seen only once. The gene calls are TRBV5-6 and TRBJ1-5, with D unresolved. The CDR3 loop spans 11 amino acids. The germline gives CDR1 SGHDT, CDR2 YYEEEE. V was cut by 6 bases and J by 6 bases, with 7 bases left in between. The CDR3 DNA sequence: TGTGCCAGCACCGGAGGTCAGCCCCAGCATTTT. It translates to CASTGGQPQHF.

V and J are TRBV7-8 and TRBJ2-5; D gene uncertain. Trimming shortened V by 0 bases and J by 5 bases, and 16 bases separated the two germline ends. The CDR3 is 16 amino acids. The germline V gene has CDR1 SGHVS and CDR2 FQNEAQ. CDR3 bases: TGTGCCAGCAGCTTAGCGGGGTCCCAGCCACGGGAGACCCAGTACTTC. Its translation: CASSLAGSQPRETQYF.

The rearrangement links TRBV11-2 to TRBJ1-1, with D unclear. The CDR3 has 12 residues. Germline CDR1 and CDR2: SGHAT and FQNNGV. The V end was cut by 5 bases, the J end by 10 bases, with 14 bases between. CDR3 sequence: CASSTHSGGAFF. The CDR3 nucleotides read TGTGCCAGCAGCACCCACTCGGGAGGAGCTTTCTTT.

The table lists this clone with a count of one. The chain employs TRBV7-9 and TRBJ2-7; 13 bases align to TRBD2. This CDR3 has 15 residues. Germline values: CDR1 SEHNR, CDR2 FQNEAQ (reference sequence). With 4 bases clipped from V and 7 bases from J, the junction kept 7 bases outside the gene matches. The CDR3 DNA sequence: TGTGCCAGCAGCTCCCGGACTAGCGGGAGCAGAGAGCAGTACTTC. Its protein is CASSSRTSGSREQYF.

This sequence joins TRBV7-9 and TRBJ1-1; D unresolved. Trimming took off 4 bases at V and 1 base at J, with 1 base between the two ends. The CDR3 runs 11 residues. Germline V gene data show CDR1 as SEHNR and CDR2 as FQNEAQ (reference sequence). CDR3 sequence (DNA): TGTGCCAGCAGCTCGAACACTGAAGCTTTCTTT. Residues: CASSSNTEAFF.

The rearrangement links TRBV7-9 to TRBJ2-2; 7 nucleotides line up with TRBD1. There are 16 residues in the CDR3. Germline lookup yields CDR1 SEHNR and CDR2 FQNEAQ (reference sequence). After removal of 7 bases from V and 3 bases from J, the junction contained 11 bases not matched to a gene. This chain's CDR3 is CASIERQGEDTGELFF. The CDR3 nucleotides read TGTGCCAGCATAGAAAGACAGGGCGAGGACACCGGGGAGCTGTTTTTT. The full variable domain, its missing parts supplied by reference TRBV7-9 and TRBJ2-2, is DTGVSQNPRHKITKRGQNVTFRCDPISEHNRLYWYRQTLGQGPEFLTYFQNEAQLEKSRLLSDRFSAERPKGSFSTLEIQRTEQGDSAMYLCASIERQGEDTGELFFGEGSRLTVL.

The V gene is TRBV7-9, the J gene TRBJ2-5, with D unclear. This CDR3 has 14 residues. Looked up from germline, CDR1 is SEHNR and CDR2 is FQNEAQ (reference sequence). Between the trimmed V and J ends, which lost 1 base and 4 bases, there was a span of 10 bases. The CDR3 DNA is TGTGCCAGCAGCTTAGTTATGGGTTTAGAGACCCAGTACTTC. This translates into CASSLVMGLETQYF.

This clone was seen more than once but under ten times. This rearrangement joins TRBV29-1 to TRBJ2-7, with TRBD2 matching 10 bases. V lost 1 base to trimming and J lost 6 bases; unmatched junction nucleotides: 6. Germline-derived CDR1 and CDR2 are SQVTM and ANQGSEA. CDR3 length equals 14 residues. CDR3 amino acids: CSVEGPGTSAEQYF. The CDR3 nucleotides are TGCAGCGTTGAAGGTCCCGGGACTAGCGCCGAGCAGTACTTC.

This clone was found a few times. A far larger clone is one nucleotide away, so this likely arose from a read error. The chain couples TRBV11-1 to TRBJ2-1; 12 nucleotides line up with TRBD2. This CDR3 contains 16 residues. The germline V gene has CDR1 SGHAT and CDR2 FQDESV (reference sequence). The ends lost 3 bases at V and 7 bases at J; junction bases unmatched: 7. CDR3 sequence: CASSLVPSGRGNEQFF. CDR3 DNA sequence: TGTGCCAGCAGCTTGGTTCCTAGCGGGAGGGGGAATGAGCAGTTCTTC.